What follows are 21 T cell receptor beta chains derived from one specimen sequenced in a study of shared clonotypes between healthy human individuals. TCRdb keeps only in-frame clones here, not all; method: immunoSEQ multiplex PCR. The table shows almost 700,000 clones, with about 90% occurring only once. Naive CD8 cells lacked CD45RO, underwent positive selection for CCR7 and left out terminally differentiated effector memory CD45RA+ cells. Sequenced sample: naive CD8+ T cells sorted from blood. The receptors shown here come from a man younger than 40 in good health.

The sample holds a few counts of this clone. The chain joins TRBV7-8 to TRBJ2-5; no clear D. Germline CDR1 is SGHVS and CDR2 is FQNEAQ. The germline V and J ends were trimmed by 3 bases and 1 base, with 6 bases remaining between them. The CDR3 loop spans 13 amino acids. In DNA, the CDR3 is TGTGCCAGCAGCTTCAGGATCCAAGAGACCCAGTACTTC. Translation: CASSFRIQETQYF.

The rearrangement links TRBV11-2 to TRBJ2-3; D uncertain. V was pared by 6 bases and J by 0 bases, with 22 bases between. This CDR3 spans 18 amino acids. Germline CDR1 SGHAT, CDR2 FQNNGV. CDR3 nucleotides: TGTGCCAGCAGACGGTTCAGGACCATACATACTAGCACAGATACGCAGTATTTT. This codes for CASRRFRTIHTSTDTQYF. Full variable domain (rest looked up from reference TRBV11-2 and TRBJ2-3): EAGVAQSPRYKIIEKRQSVAFWCNPISGHATLYWYQQILGQGPKLLIQFQNNGVVDDSQLPKDRFSAERLKGVDSTLKIQPAKLEDSAVYLCASRRFRTIHTSTDTQYFGPGTRLTVL.

This clone was detected only once. The chain uses TRBV10-2 and TRBJ2-7; no clear D gene. CDR3 length: 14 residues. Germline V gene sequence: CDR1 WSHSY, CDR2 SAAADI. Trimming cost V 5 bases and J 6 bases, with 17 bases left between them. This CDR3 reads CASSSGSPSGEQYF. The CDR3 nucleotides read TGCGCCAGCAGTTCCGGGTCCCCTTCCGGCGAGCAGTACTTC.

The chain uses TRBV19 and TRBJ1-5; 7 nucleotides match TRBD1. Losses at the gene ends were 7 bases for V and 1 base for J; bases not matched to a gene: 10. CDR3 length: 16 amino acids. Germline-derived CDR1 and CDR2 are LNHDA and SQIVND (reference sequence). The CDR3 DNA is TGTGCCAGTAAAAGAGACAGGGATGGAAGCAATCAGCCCCAGCATTTT. The encoded protein is CASKRDRDGSNQPQHF.

In regard to this clone: Germline is not matched at one junction end, which may reflect a read error. This chain connects TRBV7-9 to TRBJ2-2; D is undetermined. CDR3 size: 11 residues. Germline CDR1 SEHNR, CDR2 FQNEAQ (reference sequence). The CDR3 DNA sequence: TGCGTCCTGAGTTCCACCGGGGAGCTGTTTTTT. Translated: CVLSSTGELFF.

J is TRBJ2-3 and V is TRBV21-1; TRBD2 is the table's D call, not checked against the DNA. TRBV21-1 counts as a pseudogene. This CDR3 spans 19 amino acids. The CDR3 DNA is TGTGCCAGCACCGAGGGTGGGTCGTGGGAGGGCCGAGACACAGATACGCAGTATTTT. It specifies CASTEGGSWEGRDTDTQYF.

The chain's CDR3 is CASMGRGIQYF. Here the CDR3 DNA reads TGTGCCAGCATGGGGCGGGGCATTCAGTACTTC. The chain carries TRBV2 and TRBJ2-4; tentative D call: TRBD2 (6 bases). The length of the CDR3 is 11 residues. V was clipped by 7 bases and J by 9 bases, with 10 bases between them. Germline V gene lookup returns CDR1 SNHLY and CDR2 FYNNEI. Based on the CDR3 plus reference TRBV2 and TRBJ2-4, the full variable domain is EPEVTQTPSHQVTQMGQEVILRCVPISNHLYFYWYRQILGQKVEFLVSFYNNEISEKSEIFDDQFSVERPDGSNFTLKIRSTKLEDSAMYFCASMGRGIQYFGAGTRLSVL.

The DNA for the CDR3 is TGTGCCAGCAGCCCCGTGACAGAGAGAGGGGAAAAACTGTTTTTT. Its translation is CASSPVTERGEKLFF. The gene calls are TRBV7-8 and TRBJ1-4; D is perhaps TRBD1 (5 bases). CDR1 and CDR2 (germline): SGHVS, FQNEAQ. V lost 5 bases, J lost 8 bases, and 18 bases lay in between. The CDR3 sequence is 15 residues long.

This clone appeared once. The V gene is TRBV29-1, the J gene TRBJ2-7; 8 bases match TRBD2. Germline CDR1 is SQVTM and CDR2 is ANQGSEA. This CDR3 contains 13 residues. V gave up 5 bases and J gave up 6 bases; unmatched junction bases: 9. CDR3 protein: CSVPGGMRGEQYF. Here the CDR3 DNA reads TGCAGCGTTCCGGGGGGGATGAGAGGCGAGCAGTACTTC.

The chain combines TRBV29-1 with TRBJ2-7; no reliable D call. CDR3 length equals 12 residues. V lost 6 bases and J 1 base, leaving 10 bases between the germline ends. CDR1 is SQVTM and CDR2 is ANQGSEA in the germline V gene. CDR3 protein: CSVQATSYEQYF. CDR3 in DNA: TGCAGCGTCCAAGCTACTTCCTACGAGCAGTACTTC.

Comment on this clone: Other DNA sequences in this specimen translate into the identical CDR3. This chain links TRBV6-5 with TRBJ1-1; 8 bases line up with TRBD1. From germline, CDR1 is MNHEY and CDR2 SVGAGI. The CDR3 contains 14 residues. The junction had 4 bases not matched to a gene; V was cut back by 5 bases and J by 2 bases. This CDR3 is CASSPGQGNTEAFF. In DNA, the CDR3 is TGTGCCAGCAGTCCTGGACAGGGCAACACTGAAGCTTTCTTT.

CDR3 in DNA: TGTGCCAGCAGGCCGACAGGGAACACTGAAGCTTTCTTT. The encoded protein is CASRPTGNTEAFF. This chain uses TRBV6-5 with TRBJ1-1; D may be TRBD1 (6 bases). With 6 bases removed from V and 1 base from J, the gap between germline ends came to 9 bases. Germline V CDR1 and CDR2: MNHEY, SVGAGI. The CDR3 length is 13 residues.

Here the CDR3 reads CASSLLGPSSYEQYF. The DNA for the CDR3 is TGCGCCAGCAGCTTGCTGGGCCCAAGCTCCTACGAGCAGTACTTC. The rearrangement joins TRBV5-1 to TRBJ2-7; D unclear. The CDR3 contains 15 residues. Germline V lookup: CDR1 SGHRS, CDR2 YFSETQ. V was pared by 1 base and J by 0 bases, with 11 bases between.

The V call is TRBV27, the J call TRBJ2-7, with 9 bases matching TRBD1. V gave up 6 bases and J gave up 5 bases; unmatched junction bases: 11. This CDR3 is 15 amino acids long. Germline V gives CDR1 MNHEY, CDR2 SMNVEV (reference sequence). As DNA, the CDR3 is TGTGCCAGCAGGTTCACAGGGGGCGCCGTGCACGAGCAGTACTTC. Translation: CASRFTGGAVHEQYF.

This sequence joins TRBV29-1 and TRBJ2-7; 8 bases line up with TRBD2. The CDR3 runs to 12 residues. Germline-derived CDR1 and CDR2 are SQVTM and ANQGSEA. V trimming: 6 bases; J trimming: 7 bases; junction bases outside the gene matches: 8. CDR3 sequence (DNA): TGCAGCGTGTCAGCGGGAGTGAAAGAGCAGTACTTC. It translates to CSVSAGVKEQYF.

The V gene is TRBV11-2, the J gene TRBJ2-3; TRBD2 matches 8 bases. The germline gives CDR1 SGHAT, CDR2 FQNNGV. This CDR3 is 15 amino acids long. The trim removed 5 bases at V and 0 bases at J, leaving 4 bases unmatched. CDR3 DNA sequence: TGTGCCAGCAGCCTACTAGCGGTTAGCACAGATACGCAGTATTTT. This translates into CASSLLAVSTDTQYF.

The rearrangement links TRBV19 to TRBJ1-2; D not certain. The CDR3 extends over 15 amino acids. Trimming took off 1 base at V and 6 bases at J, with 15 bases between the two ends. The germline V gene encodes CDR1 LNHDA and CDR2 SQIVND (reference sequence). The CDR3 region has the DNA TGTGCCAGTAGTATAGGTACGGACTTTTTTCATGGCTACACCTTC. Translation gives CASSIGTDFFHGYTF.

This clone showed up many times. The V call is TRBV6-4, the J call TRBJ2-3; the match to TRBD2 covers 8 bases. V shed 3 bases and J 2 bases; nucleotides not matched to a gene: 1. Germline V gene data show CDR1 as MRHNA and CDR2 as SNTAGT. The CDR3 is 14 amino acids. CDR3 sequence reads: CASSELAATDTQYF. The CDR3 region has the DNA TGTGCCAGCAGTGAACTAGCGGCCACAGATACGCAGTATTTT.

The CDR3 region has the DNA TGTGCCAGCAGCGTAATGCCGGGAGAGGTAAATGAGCAGTTCTTC. It codes for CASSVMPGEVNEQFF. The rearrangement joins TRBV9 to TRBJ2-1; a possible D gene is TRBD2 (6 bases). The CDR3 runs to 15 residues. The V end was cut by 1 base, the J end by 7 bases, with 15 bases between. Germline values: CDR1 SGDLS, CDR2 YYNGEE.

The rearrangement uses TRBV7-9 and TRBJ2-7; D remains ambiguous. The CDR3 length is 13 residues. V dropped 5 bases and J dropped 0 bases, with 8 bases sitting between them. Germline values: CDR1 SEHNR, CDR2 FQNEAQ (reference sequence). Here the CDR3 DNA reads TGTGCCAGCAGCCACAAAAGCTCCTACGAGCAGTACTTC. Encoded protein: CASSHKSSYEQYF.

The V and J genes are TRBV10-3 and TRBJ2-7, with 8 nucleotides matching TRBD2. Germline assignment: CDR1 ENHRY and CDR2 SYGVKD. This CDR3 is 15 amino acids long. V was pared by 11 bases and J by 0 bases, with 12 bases of the junction left unmatched. CDR3: CASRGGLGDSYEQYF. CDR3 in DNA: TGTGCCTCCCGGGGGGGACTAGGAGACTCCTACGAGCAGTACTTC.